The rows below give T cell receptor beta chains drawn from one sample of a study of neoadjuvant nivolumab and ipilimumab in lung cancer. Using immunoSEQ multiplex PCR, the repertoire was profiled, and TCRdb retains in-frame clones only, with some absent. The profile shows around 13,000 clones, roughly 70% of them singletons. Sequenced here: peripheral blood, sampled after neoadjuvant nivolumab, alone or with ipilimumab, at or shortly before surgery. The receptors were sampled from an adult with non-small cell lung cancer. Each CDR3 is given with its conserved first and last residue. The D gene is left open where the match is weak. Size values are once, few and many counts, or a class for expanded clones, and some rows have none.

once,TRBV30,TRBJ1-2,-,TGTGCCTGGAATCTGGAAGGGGACGGCTACACCTTC,CAWNLEGDGYTF
-,TRBV7-9,TRBJ1-1,-,TGTGCCAGCAGCGACAGACTGAACACTGAAGCTTTCTTT,CASSDRLNTEAFF
once,TRBV18,TRBJ2-5,-,TGTGCCAGCTCACTATACGGGGAGACCCAGTACTTC,CASSLYGETQYF
medium-sized,TRBV11-1,TRBJ2-7,TRBD2,TGTGCCAGCAGCTTTAAAGCGGGAAAAACCTACGAGCAGTACTTC,CASSFKAGKTYEQYF
-,TRBV7-9,TRBJ1-5,-,TGTGCCAGCAGCTTAGACAGGGAGGCGGGTCAGCCCCAGCATTTT,CASSLDREAGQPQHF
-,TRBV30,TRBJ2-7,-,TGTGCCTGGAGTGTGAGGGGGTTCGGAAACTACGAGCAGTACTTC,CAWSVRGFGNYEQYF
once,TRBV10-1,TRBJ2-7,-,TGCGCCAGCAGTGTGGACTGGTCGGGGGAGCAGTACTTC,CASSVDWSGEQYF
few,TRBV4-1,TRBJ2-5,-,TGCGCCAGCAGCCAAGATCGGCTCCCCTTGGAGACCCAGTACTTC,CASSQDRLPLETQYF
-,TRBV5-1,TRBJ2-5,TRBD2,TGCGCCAGCAGCCGACTAGCGGGAGAGGAGACCCAGTACTTC,CASSRLAGEETQYF
-,TRBV5-1,TRBJ1-2,-,TGCGCCACCGCGAAAGAGTCCCCTAACTATGGCTACACCTTC,CATAKESPNYGYTF
-,TRBV7-2,TRBJ2-4,TRBD1,TGTGCCAGTAACCCCGGACAGGCGCAACCCCAGTACTTC,CASNPGQAQPQYF
-,TRBV5-1,TRBJ2-7,-,TGCGCCAGCAGCGATAGACGGAGGGACGAGCAGTACTTC,CASSDRRRDEQYF
medium-sized,TRBV10-3,TRBJ2-2,-,TGTGCCATCAGCCTAAACACCGGGGAGCTGTTTTTT,CAISLNTGELFF
-,TRBV6-1,TRBJ2-7,TRBD1,TGTGCCAGCAGTGGACAGGGCTACGAGCAGTACTTC,CASSGQGYEQYF
-,TRBV29-1,TRBJ1-4,-,TGCAGCGTTGGGACAGCGAACAATGAAAAACTGTTTTTT,CSVGTANNEKLFF
few,TRBV29-1,TRBJ1-2,TRBD1,TGCAGCGTTGGTACAGGGGGCAGGGACTATGGCTACACCTTC,CSVGTGGRDYGYTF
-,TRBV29-1,TRBJ2-7,TRBD2,TGCAGCGTTTTAGCGGGAGGGTGGGAGGAGCAGTACTTC,CSVLAGGWEEQYF
-,TRBV6-1,TRBJ2-1,-,TGTGCCAGCAGTGAAGCGAGCGGATCCTACAATGAGCAGTTCTTC,CASSEASGSYNEQFF
-,TRBV9,TRBJ1-2,TRBD1,TGTGCCAGCAGCACCCCATGGACAGGGGAGGGGTATGGCTACACCTTC,CASSTPWTGEGYGYTF
-,TRBV5-1,TRBJ2-1,-,TGCGCCAGCAGCGATGGGGGTTCCTACAATGAGCAGTTCTTC,CASSDGGSYNEQFF
-,TRBV20-1,TRBJ2-5,-,TGCAGTGCGTGGAGTGGAGAGACCCAGTACTTC,CSAWSGETQYF
-,TRBV30,TRBJ1-4,-,TGTGCCTGGAGTGCCGCTCGGGCACGAGAAAAACTGTTTTTT,CAWSAARAREKLFF
-,TRBV5-1,TRBJ2-7,TRBD1,TGCGCCAGCAGCTTGGCCGGGACAGCAAACGAGCAGTACTTC,CASSLAGTANEQYF
-,TRBV5-1,TRBJ2-7,TRBD1,TGCGCCAGCAGCGAAATCACAGGGGGCTACGAGCAGTACTTC,CASSEITGGYEQYF
-,TRBV5-1,TRBJ2-7,-,TGCGCCAGCAGCTCCTTTTGGGGAGCGGGCGAGCAGTACTTC,CASSSFWGAGEQYF
-,TRBV7-2,TRBJ1-3,TRBD1,TGTGCCAGCAGCGTCCAGGGGGCCGACTCTGGAAACACCATATATTTT,CASSVQGADSGNTIYF
-,TRBV5-1,TRBJ2-3,-,TGCGCCAGCAGCTTGGACCTAGCTAGCACAGATACGCAGTATTTT,CASSLDLASTDTQYF
-,TRBV29-1,TRBJ1-2,-,TGCAGCGTCTGGGGGGATGACATTTATGGCTACACCTTC,CSVWGDDIYGYTF
few,TRBV7-7,TRBJ2-7,TRBD1,TGTGCTAGCAGCTTAGCCGGGACAGGGACCTACGAGCAGTACTTC,CASSLAGTGTYEQYF
-,TRBV5-1,TRBJ2-5,TRBD2,TGCGCCAGCAGCTTGGGCGGGAGCGCCCAAGAGACCCAGTACTTC,CASSLGGSAQETQYF
-,TRBV30,TRBJ1-2,TRBD1,TGTGCCTGGAGTTTCGACAGGGGGGCTGGCTACACCTTC,CAWSFDRGAGYTF
once,TRBV18,TRBJ1-2,-,TGTGCCAGCTCACCGGGCCTGGCAACAAACTATGGCTACACCTTC,CASSPGLATNYGYTF
-,TRBV5-1,TRBJ1-5,TRBD1,TGCGCCAGCAGCTTGGGCCAGGGGGCTTCTCAGCCCCAGCATTTT,CASSLGQGASQPQHF
-,TRBV7-9,TRBJ1-5,-,TGTGCCAGCAGCTCAAGCTCTGGGCCCCAGCATTTT,CASSSSSGPQHF
few,TRBV11-2,TRBJ1-2,-,TGTGCCAGCAGCCCCGAGTATCGTGAGGGCTACACCTTC,CASSPEYREGYTF
few,TRBV7-3,TRBJ2-2,-,TGTGCCAGCAGCCCCTACAGGGCGTCGAGGACCGGGGAGCTGTTTTTT,CASSPYRASRTGELFF
-,TRBV7-2,TRBJ1-1,-,TGTGCCAGCAGCTTTAGCAGGGGTGGGAACACTGAAGCTTTCTTT,CASSFSRGGNTEAFF
-,TRBV5-1,TRBJ2-1,TRBD1,TGCGCCAGCAGCCTTGTTTCCGGGACAGATTACAATGAGCAGTTCTTC,CASSLVSGTDYNEQFF
-,TRBV14,TRBJ2-7,TRBD1,TGTGCCAGCAGCCGGGACAGGACGCGCGAGCAGTACTTC,CASSRDRTREQYF
once,TRBV29-1,TRBJ2-3,-,TGCAGCGTAAAAAGGGGTCCTCCAGATACGCAGTATTTT,CSVKRGPPDTQYF
-,TRBV11-3,TRBJ2-5,TRBD2,TGTGCCAGCAGCTTCGGGCTAGCGGGTTACCAAGAGACCCAGTACTTC,CASSFGLAGYQETQYF
-,TRBV6-5,TRBJ1-2,-,TGTGCCAGCAGCTCAAACACAGATAACTATGGCTACACCTTC,CASSSNTDNYGYTF
once,TRBV11-2,TRBJ2-7,TRBD2,TGTGCCAGCAGCTTAGATTCCTGGACTAGCGGGAGAGACGAGCAGTACTTC,CASSLDSWTSGRDEQYF
few,TRBV5-4,TRBJ2-1,-,TGTGCCAGCAGCTTGGGGTCACCGAATGAGCAGTTCTTC,CASSLGSPNEQFF
-,TRBV30,TRBJ1-1,-,TGTGCCTCGACTTTTGGCTCCATGAACACTGAAGCTTTCTTT,CASTFGSMNTEAFF
-,TRBV6-5,TRBJ2-1,-,TGTGCCAGCAGTGCGATAGGGGGTGAGCAGTTCTTC,CASSAIGGEQFF
-,TRBV9,TRBJ2-1,-,TGTGCCAGCAGCGTAGGGACTAACTCCTACAATGAGCAGTTCTTC,CASSVGTNSYNEQFF
-,TRBV30,TRBJ1-5,TRBD1,TGTGCCTGGAGTACATCAGGGGGGAGTCAGCCCCAGCATTTT,CAWSTSGGSQPQHF
-,TRBV5-1,TRBJ2-7,-,TGCGCCAGCAGCTTGCGGAGCGGACCCTACGAGCAGTACTTC,CASSLRSGPYEQYF
-,TRBV30,TRBJ1-4,-,TGTGCCTGGAGCAGGCAGCTTAATGAAAAACTGTTTTTT,CAWSRQLNEKLFF
-,TRBV7-2,TRBJ1-2,-,TGTGCCAGCGTCAACAGGAGAGGCTATGGCTACACCTTC,CASVNRRGYGYTF
-,TRBV2,TRBJ2-7,TRBD1,TGTGCCAGCAGAACGACAGGGAACAACTACGAGCAGTACTTC,CASRTTGNNYEQYF
-,TRBV18,TRBJ2-1,TRBD2,TGTGCCAGCTCATGGCGGACTAGGGACTCCTACAATGAGCAGTTCTTC,CASSWRTRDSYNEQFF